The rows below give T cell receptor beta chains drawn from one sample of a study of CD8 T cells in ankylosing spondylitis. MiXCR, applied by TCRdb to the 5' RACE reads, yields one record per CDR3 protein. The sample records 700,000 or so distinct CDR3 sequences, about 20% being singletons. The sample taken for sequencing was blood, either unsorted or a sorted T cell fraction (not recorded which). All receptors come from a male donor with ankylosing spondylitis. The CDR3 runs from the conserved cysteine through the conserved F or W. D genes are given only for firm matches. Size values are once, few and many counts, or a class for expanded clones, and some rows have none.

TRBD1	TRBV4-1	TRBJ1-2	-	TGCGCCAGCAGCCACACAGGGGTTGGGTCCAAACGGGACTATGGCTACACCTTC	CASSHTGVGSKRDYGYTF
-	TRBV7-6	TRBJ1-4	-	TGTGCCAGCGGGTCTCGGGAGGTTGGAAAACTGTTTTTT	CASGSREVGKLFF
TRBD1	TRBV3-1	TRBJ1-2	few	TGTGCCAGCAGCCAAGAGGGTACAGGGGTCTATGGCTACACCTTC	CASSQEGTGVYGYTF
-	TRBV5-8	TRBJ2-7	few	TGTGCCAGCAGCAGGGAATCCTACGAGCAGTACTTC	CASSRESYEQYF
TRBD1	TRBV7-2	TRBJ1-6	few	TGTGCCAGCAGCCTACAGGGGGCGACTTCACCCCTCCACTTT	CASSLQGATSPLHF
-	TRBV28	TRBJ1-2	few	TGTGCCAGCAGCCTCGCCCGTTCATCAGGGGACGGCTACACCTTC	CASSLARSSGDGYTF
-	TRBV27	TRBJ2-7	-	TGTGCCAGCAGTTCCCGGCCTAAAGCCCCCTACGAGCAGTACTTC	CASSSRPKAPYEQYF
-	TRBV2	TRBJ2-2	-	TGTGCCAGCGAGGGGGGCGGGGAGCTGTTTTTT	CASEGGGELFF
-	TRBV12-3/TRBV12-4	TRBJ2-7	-	TGTGCCAGCAGTTTGGGTTTAGGACATATCTACGAGCAGTACTTC	CASSLGLGHIYEQYF
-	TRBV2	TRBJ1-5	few	TGTGCCAGCAGTGAAGAGAACAATCAGCCCCAGCATTTT	CASSEENNQPQHF
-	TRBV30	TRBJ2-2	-	TGTGCCTGGGGTTTGTACACCGGGGAGCTGTTTTTT	CAWGLYTGELFF
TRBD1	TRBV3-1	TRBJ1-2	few	TGTGCCAGCAGCTACATGGACAGGGGGGAAGGCTACACCTTC	CASSYMDRGEGYTF
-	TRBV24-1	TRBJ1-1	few	TGTGCCACCAGTGATTTTAATAGAGTTTTCTTT	CATSDFNRVFF
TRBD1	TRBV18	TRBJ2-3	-	TGTGCCAGCTCACCACCCGGACAGGGGCCGGCGATACAAGATACGCAGTATTTT	CASSPPGQGPAIQDTQYF
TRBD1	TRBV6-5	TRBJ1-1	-	TGTGCCAGCAGTTACCTGACAGGGGGTTTACTCTTT	CASSYLTGGLLF
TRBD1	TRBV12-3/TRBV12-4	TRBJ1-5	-	TGTGCCAGCACCCGTAGGGGGCGGGCCCAGCATTTT	CASTRRGRAQHF
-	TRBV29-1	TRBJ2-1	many	TGCAGCGCTCTAGACGGGACAGAGCAGTTCTTC	CSALDGTEQFF
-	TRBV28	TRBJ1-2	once	TGTGCCAGCAGTTCGGCTCCGGCTCGGGGCTACACCTTC	CASSSAPARGYTF
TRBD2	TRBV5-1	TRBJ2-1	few	TGCGCCAGCAGCTTGGCACTAGCGGGGGGGCGTAACGTCCATGAGCAGTTCTTC	CASSLALAGGRNVHEQFF
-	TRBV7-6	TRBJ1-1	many	TGTGCCAGCAGCCAGATTCAGGGCACTGAAGCTTTCTTT	CASSQIQGTEAFF
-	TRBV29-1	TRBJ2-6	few	TGCAGCGTGACGGTACCCGAACCCTCTGGGGCCAACGTCCTGACTTTC	CSVTVPEPSGANVLTF
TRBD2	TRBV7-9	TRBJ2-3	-	TGTGCCAGCAGCTCCTCTAGCGGGGGGGCCCCAGATACGCAGTATTTT	CASSSSSGGAPDTQYF
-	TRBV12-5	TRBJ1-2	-	TGTGCTAGTGGTTTTGGGACAACCTCCGAAGGCTACACCTTC	CASGFGTTSEGYTF
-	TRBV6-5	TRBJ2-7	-	TGTGCCAGCAGTTACTCGAAAGGGACCTACGAGCAGTACTTC	CASSYSKGTYEQYF
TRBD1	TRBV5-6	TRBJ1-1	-	TGTGCCAGCAGTAAGATCCGGGACAGATTGAACACTGAAGCTTTCTTT	CASSKIRDRLNTEAFF
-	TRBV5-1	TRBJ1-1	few	TGCGCCAGCAGCAAGGAGGGACACCCGAACACTGAAGCTTTCTTT	CASSKEGHPNTEAFF
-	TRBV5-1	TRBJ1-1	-	TGCGCCAGCAGCCCGGACTTACAGGGTCCCCCTGAAGCTTTCTTT	CASSPDLQGPPEAFF
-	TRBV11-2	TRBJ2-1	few	TGTGCCAGCAGCCTTGCTTGGGGGGCCTACAATGAGCAGTTCTTC	CASSLAWGAYNEQFF
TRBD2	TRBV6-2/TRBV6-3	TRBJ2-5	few	TGTGCCAGCGCCCCCCCCCGGGAGGGAGAGACCCAGTACTTC	CASAPPREGETQYF
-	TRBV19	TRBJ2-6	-	TGTGCCAGTAGTATGGGGACGGGAACCTCTGGGGCCAACGTCCTGACTTTC	CASSMGTGTSGANVLTF
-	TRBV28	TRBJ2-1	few	TGTGCCAGCAGTCGCGGATCAAATTCGCCGAATGAGCAGTTCTTC	CASSRGSNSPNEQFF